These T cell receptor beta chains were read from a single sample in a study of shared clonotypes between healthy human individuals. Repertoires were generated with immunoSEQ multiplex PCR, while TCRdb's copy carries only in-frame clones and drops some. The sample lists approximately 980,000 clones; 76% were seen once. Specimen: memory CD4+ T cells sorted from blood. The source of these receptors is a man aged 18 to 29 in good health. Each CDR3 is given with its conserved first and last residue. The D gene is left open where the match is weak. Size values are once, few and many counts, or a class for expanded clones, and some rows have none.

j_call clone_size v_call d_call cdr3_nt cdr3_aa
TRBJ2-5 NA TRBV5-1 TRBD1 TGCGCCAGCAGCTTGATTCCGACAGGGTCGGGAGAGACCCAGTACTTC CASSLIPTGSGETQYF
TRBJ2-2 NA TRBV7-2 NA TGTGCCAGCAGCTTAGTGGGCAGCCTGAACACCGGGGAGCTGTTTTTT CASSLVGSLNTGELFF
TRBJ1-5 NA TRBV28 TRBD1 TGTGCCAGCAGTCCCCCCGGGACAGGACCGAATCAGCCCCAGCATTTT CASSPPGTGPNQPQHF
TRBJ1-3 NA TRBV7-9 NA TGTGCCAGCAGCTTAGCAGGCTCTGGAAACACCATATATTTT CASSLAGSGNTIYF
TRBJ2-3 NA TRBV5-1 NA TGCGCCAGCAGCTTGGCCATCGCGGCCGGAACAGATACGCAGTATTTT CASSLAIAAGTDTQYF
TRBJ1-3 many TRBV30 TRBD1 TGTGCCTGGACGGGACAGCTTGGAAACACCATATATTTT CAWTGQLGNTIYF
TRBJ2-7 NA TRBV5-5 NA TGTGCCAGCAGCTGGGCCGGGTCGGGGGCGCAGTACTTC CASSWAGSGAQYF
TRBJ1-2 NA TRBV10-3 TRBD1 TGTGCCATCAGCACAGGGGGCGCGATCTATGGCTACACCTTC CAISTGGAIYGYTF
TRBJ2-4 NA TRBV5-4 NA TGTGCCAGCAGCGTGGACCCAAGGAGTGGAGACATTCAGTACTTC CASSVDPRSGDIQYF
TRBJ1-6 NA TRBV2 NA TGTGCCAGCAGTGTGTCAGACAGCTCCTATAATTCACCCCTCCACTTT CASSVSDSSYNSPLHF
TRBJ1-2 NA TRBV9 TRBD1 TGTGCCAGCAGCGCGGACAGGGGAATATATGGCTACACCTTC CASSADRGIYGYTF
TRBJ1-3 NA TRBV12-1 NA TGTGCCAGCAGCCATACGACGAAAGGGGGCCTAAACACCATATATTTT CASSHTTKGGLNTIYF
TRBJ2-3 NA TRBV11-2 TRBD2 TGTGCCAGCAGCTTACGGACTAGAGGAATCACAGATACGCAGTATTTT CASSLRTRGITDTQYF
TRBJ2-5 many TRBV10-3 TRBD2 TGTGCCATCGGCGACGGGGAGGGAGAGACCCAGTACTTC CAIGDGEGETQYF
TRBJ1-4 NA TRBV29-1 NA TGCAGCGTTGGGAGTCGTACTAATGAAAAACTGTTTTTT CSVGSRTNEKLFF
TRBJ2-1 NA TRBV7-7 TRBD2 TGTGCTAGCAGCTCGACTAGCGGAGCCTACAATGAGCAGTTCTTC CASSSTSGAYNEQFF
TRBJ2-7 few TRBV5-1 TRBD1 TGCGCCAGCAGCTTGTCGCCCATTGGGACAGGGTCGGGCGAGCAGTACTTC CASSLSPIGTGSGEQYF
TRBJ2-2 NA TRBV27 TRBD2 TGTGCCAGCAGTTTTATAGCGGGAGGGAAGAACGGGGAGCTGTTTTTT CASSFIAGGKNGELFF
TRBJ1-2 NA TRBV28 NA TGTGCCAGCAGTTTTCTCCAGTCTTATGGCTACACCTTC CASSFLQSYGYTF
TRBJ1-1 NA TRBV5-1 NA TGCGCCAGCACTCCGAGTGGGACCGGACACACTGAAGCTTTCTTT CASTPSGTGHTEAFF
TRBJ2-4 NA TRBV2 NA TGTGCCAGTAGGGGCGAAAACATTCAGTACTTC CASRGENIQYF
TRBJ2-5 NA TRBV7-8 TRBD2 TGTGCCAGCAGCTTCGGACTAGCGGAAGAGACCCAGTACTTC CASSFGLAEETQYF
TRBJ2-1 NA TRBV5-1 NA TGCGCCAGCAGCTTGTTAGAGGGGGTCAACTACAATGAGCAGTTCTTC CASSLLEGVNYNEQFF
TRBJ2-1 NA TRBV10-3 NA TGTGCCATCAGTGAGGAATCAGGGAAGAATGAGCAGTTCTTC CAISEESGKNEQFF
TRBJ1-5 NA TRBV30 NA TGTGCCTCATCTGGGGGGAATCAGCCCCAGCATTTT CASSGGNQPQHF
TRBJ2-7 NA TRBV2 NA TGTGCCAGCACTTCATGGACCCTAGCAACCTACGAGCAGTACTTC CASTSWTLATYEQYF
TRBJ2-7 NA TRBV30 NA TGTGCCTGGAACGATGCCTACGAGCAGTACTTC CAWNDAYEQYF
TRBJ2-1 NA TRBV5-1 NA TGCGCCAGCAGCTTATTACCTGGGGATATCAATGAGCAGTTCTTC CASSLLPGDINEQFF
TRBJ2-5 NA TRBV6-5 NA TGTGCCAGCAGTTCATTAGCGTCGGGACAAGAGACCCAGTACTTC CASSSLASGQETQYF
TRBJ1-6 few TRBV6-4 TRBD1 TGTGCCAGCCGGGCAGGGGGCAATTCACCCCTCCACTTT CASRAGGNSPLHF
TRBJ1-4 NA TRBV7-9 TRBD1 TGTGCCAGCAGCCGGGACAGGGGTACTAATGAAAAACTGTTTTTT CASSRDRGTNEKLFF
TRBJ2-7 NA TRBV6-5 NA TGTGCCAGCAGAAGCACCCGGGAGATAGTCTACGAGCAGTACTTC CASRSTREIVYEQYF
TRBJ2-1 NA TRBV11-3 NA TGTGCCAGCAGCTTAGATAGGACCAATGAGCAGTTCTTC CASSLDRTNEQFF
TRBJ1-2 NA TRBV7-2 TRBD1 TGTGCCAGCAGCTTAGCGGGGGACAGCTATGGCTACACCTTC CASSLAGDSYGYTF
TRBJ2-3 NA TRBV7-9 NA TGTGCCAGCAGCTCTGGTCAGGGTCGAACAGATACGCAGTATTTT CASSSGQGRTDTQYF
TRBJ1-2 once TRBV5-6 TRBD1 TGTGCCAGCAGCTTGGTGCAGGGGGCGGAAGGCTACACCTTC CASSLVQGAEGYTF
TRBJ2-1 NA TRBV15 NA TGTGCCACCAGCAGAGCACGGAGCTCCTACAATGAGCAGTTCTTC CATSRARSSYNEQFF
TRBJ1-1 few TRBV29-1 NA TGCAGCGTTTCTCAGAACACTGAAGCTTTCTTT CSVSQNTEAFF
TRBJ2-6 few TRBV15 NA TGTGCCACCAGTACCCGTTTCTCTGGGGCCAACGTCCTGACTTTC CATSTRFSGANVLTF
TRBJ1-4 NA TRBV27 NA TGTGCCAGCAGTTTGGCGGGGTTACGAGAAAAACTGTTTTTT CASSLAGLREKLFF
TRBJ1-1 few TRBV5-1 TRBD1 TGCGCCAGCAGCAGACTCGACAGGGCCACTGAAGCTTTCTTT CASSRLDRATEAFF
TRBJ1-2 NA TRBV5-6 TRBD1 TGTGCCAGCAGCGGCCTCAGGGGCACAGGGGTTGGCTACACCTTC CASSGLRGTGVGYTF
TRBJ2-1 NA TRBV4-1 NA TGCGCCAGCAGACCGGACGGGGGGCTCTACAATGAGCAGTTCTTC CASRPDGGLYNEQFF
TRBJ2-3 NA TRBV7-9 TRBD2 TGTGCCAGCAGTCCCCCTAGCGGGGGAGGGGATACGCAGTATTTT CASSPPSGGGDTQYF
TRBJ2-1 NA TRBV5-1 NA TGCGCCAGCAGCTGGGCCTCCGGGGACTACAATGAGCAGTTCTTC CASSWASGDYNEQFF